These T cell receptor beta chains were read from a single sample in a study of early T cells in non-severe SARS-CoV-2 infection. TCRdb itself ran the 5' RACE reads through MiXCR, one entry per CDR3 protein. The sample has some 82,000 distinct CDR3 sequences; less than 15% are singletons. This material consisted of whole blood, taken at baseline. These receptor sequences come from an adult who was a healthcare worker with PCR-confirmed SARS-CoV-2 infection or an uninfected control (not recorded which). Each CDR3 is given with its conserved first and last residue. A D gene is named only where the DNA matches it firmly. Rows give clone size only sometimes, using once, few, many, or a class for an expanded clone.

cdr3_aa: CASSLLAGVSIQYF
cdr3_nt: TGTGCCAGCAGTTTGTTAGCGGGAGTAAGCATTCAGTACTTC
d_call: TRBD2
j_call: TRBJ2-4
clone_size: few
v_call: TRBV12-3/TRBV12-4

cdr3_aa: CASSLNVFSYNEQFF
cdr3_nt: TGCGCCAGCAGCCTCAATGTCTTCTCCTACAATGAGCAGTTCTTC
d_call: NA
j_call: TRBJ2-1
clone_size: many
v_call: TRBV5-1

cdr3_aa: CALPTDPIYQETQYF
cdr3_nt: TGTGCCCTCCCGACGGACCCTATTTACCAAGAGACCCAGTACTTC
d_call: NA
j_call: TRBJ2-5
clone_size: few
v_call: TRBV6-8

cdr3_aa: CASSGAGKGNEQFF
cdr3_nt: TGTGCCAGCAGTGGGGCAGGGAAGGGCAATGAGCAGTTCTTC
d_call: NA
j_call: TRBJ2-1
clone_size: few
v_call: TRBV25-1

cdr3_aa: CASSFPRDEQFF
cdr3_nt: TGTGCCAGCAGCTTCCCTAGAGATGAGCAGTTCTTC
d_call: NA
j_call: TRBJ2-1
clone_size: NA
v_call: TRBV5-5

cdr3_aa: CASSSAGGNYGYTF
cdr3_nt: TGTGCCAGCAGCTCCGCTGGTGGTAACTATGGCTACACCTTC
d_call: NA
j_call: TRBJ1-2
clone_size: many
v_call: TRBV7-9

cdr3_aa: CAATGYPYNEQFF
cdr3_nt: TGTGCCGCCACAGGGTACCCGTACAATGAGCAGTTCTTC
d_call: NA
j_call: TRBJ2-1
clone_size: many
v_call: TRBV24-1

cdr3_aa: CASSPPRQGPTF
cdr3_nt: TGTGCCAGCTCACCACCGCGGCAGGGCCCCACCTTC
d_call: NA
j_call: TRBJ1-2
clone_size: few
v_call: TRBV18

cdr3_aa: CSARVGHYTEAFF
cdr3_nt: TGCAGTGCTAGAGTGGGTCACTACACTGAAGCTTTCTTT
d_call: NA
j_call: TRBJ1-1
clone_size: few
v_call: TRBV20-1

cdr3_aa: CASSQDRTSPVDF
cdr3_nt: TGTGCCAGCAGCCAAGATCGGACGAGTCCTGTCGACTTC
d_call: NA
j_call: TRBJ2-7
clone_size: NA
v_call: TRBV3-1

cdr3_aa: CASSLSTAGGEQYF
cdr3_nt: TGTGCCAGCAGTTTATCCACCGCCGGAGGAGAGCAGTACTTC
d_call: NA
j_call: TRBJ2-7
clone_size: many
v_call: TRBV27

cdr3_aa: CASSDTDRTTDTQYF
cdr3_nt: TGCGCCAGCAGTGATACCGACCGGACCACAGATACGCAGTATTTT
d_call: NA
j_call: TRBJ2-3
clone_size: many
v_call: TRBV10-1

cdr3_aa: CSVEASDTDTQYF
cdr3_nt: TGCAGCGTTGAAGCTAGCGACACAGATACGCAGTATTTT
d_call: NA
j_call: TRBJ2-3
clone_size: many
v_call: TRBV29-1